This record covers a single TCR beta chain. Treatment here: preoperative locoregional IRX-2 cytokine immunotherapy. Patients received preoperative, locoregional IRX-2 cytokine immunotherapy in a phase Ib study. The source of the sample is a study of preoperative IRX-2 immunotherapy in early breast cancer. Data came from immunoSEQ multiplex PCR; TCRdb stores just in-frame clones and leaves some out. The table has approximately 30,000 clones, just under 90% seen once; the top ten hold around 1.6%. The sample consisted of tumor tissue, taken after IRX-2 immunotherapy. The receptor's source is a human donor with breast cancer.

In DNA form, the CDR3 reads TGTGCCAGCAGCCAAGCCCTCCATAACACTGAAGCTTTCTTT. Amino acid sequence: CASSQALHNTEAFF. The chain links TRBV6-8 to TRBJ1-1; D is unresolved. V lost 6 bases and J 2 bases, leaving 13 bases between the germline ends. The CDR3 totals 14 residues. Per germline, CDR1 MNHGY and CDR2 SAAAGT.